This TCR beta chain was observed in a study of blood T cell repertoires in COVID-19. Study summary: COVID-19 samples collected from the United States, Italy and Spain covered acute and convalescent phases. From T cells, B-cell-depleted T cells, or PBMCs came the material, which was cDNA or gDNA.

The V gene's germline CDR1 is SGHRS and CDR2 YFSETQ. V was shortened by 0 bases and J by 4 bases, with 18 bases between the two germline ends. This CDR3 spans 17 amino acids. Enrolled during active infection, Seattle patients were then followed longitudinally. Sequencing was performed with immunoSEQ multiplex PCR; in TCRdb, only in-frame clones are kept and a portion is missing. The sample has around 300,000 clones, under 90% seen once. Sequenced material: peripheral blood. The gene calls are TRBV5-1 and TRBJ2-3; D possibly corresponds to TRBD2 (6 bases). The receptor's source is a woman in her twenties or thirties with COVID-19, enrolled during active disease. In DNA form, the CDR3 reads TGCGCCAGCAGCTTGGCTCTAGAGGGAGGAGGCGCAGATACGCAGTATTTT. Translation gives CASSLALEGGGADTQYF.